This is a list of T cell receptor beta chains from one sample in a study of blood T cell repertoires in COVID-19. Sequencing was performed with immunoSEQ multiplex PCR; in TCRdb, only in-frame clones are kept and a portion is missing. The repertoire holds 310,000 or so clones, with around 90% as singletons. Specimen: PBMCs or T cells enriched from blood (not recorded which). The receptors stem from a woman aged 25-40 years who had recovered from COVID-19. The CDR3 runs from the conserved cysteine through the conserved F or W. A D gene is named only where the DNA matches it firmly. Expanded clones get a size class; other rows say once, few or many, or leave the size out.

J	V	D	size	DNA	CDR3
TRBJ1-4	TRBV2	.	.	TGTGCCAGCAAAGGCCGGGTGGAAAAACTGTTTTTT	CASKGRVEKLFF
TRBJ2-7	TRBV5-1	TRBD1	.	TGCGCCAGCAGCTCCACACAGGGGGCTTGGGACGAGCAGTACTTC	CASSSTQGAWDEQYF
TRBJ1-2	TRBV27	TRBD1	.	TGTGCCAGCAGTTCCTGGGAGACAGGGCGGGATGGCTACACCTTC	CASSSWETGRDGYTF
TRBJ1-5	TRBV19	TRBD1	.	TGTGCCAGTAGTATAGGGGCAGGGGGCGGTCAGCCCCAGCATTTT	CASSIGAGGGQPQHF
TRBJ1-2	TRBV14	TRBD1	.	TGTGCCAGCAGCCAGTTTGCAGGGGGCTACCGGGGGAACTATGGCTACACCTTC	CASSQFAGGYRGNYGYTF
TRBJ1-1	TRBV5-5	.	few	TGTGCCAGCAGCACAATGGACAGTTTGAACACTGAAGCTTTCTTT	CASSTMDSLNTEAFF
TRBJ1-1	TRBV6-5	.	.	TGTGCCACGGACACCCCTGAAGCTTTCTTT	CATDTPEAFF
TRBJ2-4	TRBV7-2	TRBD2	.	TGTGCCAGCAGCTTGGGCGGGGGGGACATTCAGTACTTC	CASSLGGGDIQYF
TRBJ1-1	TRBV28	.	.	TGTGCCAGCATTGAGGCCTCATGGAACACTGAAGCTTTCTTT	CASIEASWNTEAFF
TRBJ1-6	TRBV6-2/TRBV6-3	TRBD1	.	TGTGCCAGCAGTTATCGTCGGACAGGGTCCTATAATTCACCCCTCCACTTT	CASSYRRTGSYNSPLHF
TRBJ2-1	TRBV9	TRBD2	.	TGTGCCAGCAGCGTAGTCCCCACTAGCGGGGGGAGGAATGAGCAGTTCTTC	CASSVVPTSGGRNEQFF
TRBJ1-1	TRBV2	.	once	TGTGCCAGCAGTGAAAGGCGGGGAGCTTTCTTT	CASSERRGAFF
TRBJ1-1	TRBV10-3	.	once	TGTGCCATCAGTAAGAGCGGACAGCAAAACACTGAAGCTTTCTTT	CAISKSGQQNTEAFF
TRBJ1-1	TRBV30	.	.	TGTGCCTGGAAGGGGGTCGGACAGAACACTGAAGCTTTCTTT	CAWKGVGQNTEAFF
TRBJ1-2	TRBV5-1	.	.	TGCGCCAGCAGCTTTGTGGGGGGCTATGGCTACACCTTC	CASSFVGGYGYTF
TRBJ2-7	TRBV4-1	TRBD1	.	TGCGCCAGCAGCCAAGCCCAGGGGGCACCCGGAGGCGAGCAGTACTTC	CASSQAQGAPGGEQYF
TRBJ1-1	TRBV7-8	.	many	TGTGCCAGCAGCTCAAGGGGGAACACTGAAGCTTTCTTT	CASSSRGNTEAFF
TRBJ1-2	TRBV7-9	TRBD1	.	TGTGCCAGCAGCTTATCCCAAGGACAGGCCCGAGACTATGGCTACACCTTC	CASSLSQGQARDYGYTF
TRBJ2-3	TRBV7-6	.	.	TGTGCCAGCAGTCTCACTAGTGCATCAGATACGCAGTATTTT	CASSLTSASDTQYF
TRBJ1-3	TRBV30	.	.	TGTGCCTGGAGGACCCCCGGGGACTCTGGAAACACCATATATTTT	CAWRTPGDSGNTIYF
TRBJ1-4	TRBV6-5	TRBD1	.	TGTGCCAGCAGTTACCGTAGGACAGGGGGAAATGAAAAACTGTTTTTT	CASSYRRTGGNEKLFF
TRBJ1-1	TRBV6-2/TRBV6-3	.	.	TGTGCCAGCAGTTACTCACGCAGGATGAACACTGAAGCTTTCTTT	CASSYSRRMNTEAFF
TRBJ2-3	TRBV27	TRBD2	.	TGTGCCAGCACCGACGGGGGGGGCACAGATACGCAGTATTTT	CASTDGGGTDTQYF
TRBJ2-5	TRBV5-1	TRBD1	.	TGCGCCAGCAGCAATACAGGGGGCGGTGAGACCCAGTACTTC	CASSNTGGGETQYF
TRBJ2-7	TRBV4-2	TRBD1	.	TGTGCCAGCAGCCAAAGTCACAGGGGAAACTCCTACGAGCAGTACTTC	CASSQSHRGNSYEQYF
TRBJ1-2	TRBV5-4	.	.	TGTGCCAGCAGCCCTCTTGGGGGGGGGCTGGGCTATGGCTACACCTTC	CASSPLGGGLGYGYTF
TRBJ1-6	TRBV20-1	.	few	TGCAGTGCTAGTACCAGGGGCTATAATTCACCCCTCCACTTT	CSASTRGYNSPLHF
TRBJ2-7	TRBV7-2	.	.	TGTGCCAGCAGCTTAAGAACTGGGAGCGGCGACGAGCAGTACTTC	CASSLRTGSGDEQYF
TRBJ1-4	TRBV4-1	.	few	TGCGCCAGCAGAAAAGGGGCGGGGGCAACTAATGAAAAACTGTTTTTT	CASRKGAGATNEKLFF
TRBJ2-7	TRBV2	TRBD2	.	TGTGCCAGCAGTATAGCGGGGGAAGGCTACGAGCAGTACTTC	CASSIAGEGYEQYF
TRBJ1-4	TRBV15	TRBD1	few	TGTGCCACCAGTGGAGACAGGGGGCCAAATGAAAAACTGTTTTTT	CATSGDRGPNEKLFF
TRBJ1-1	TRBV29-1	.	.	TGCAGCGTTTCTGACAGGGAAGCTTTCTTT	CSVSDREAFF
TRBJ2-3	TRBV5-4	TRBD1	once	TGTGCCAGCAGCTTCGGGGACAGGGGGCGGAACACAGATACGCAGTATTTT	CASSFGDRGRNTDTQYF
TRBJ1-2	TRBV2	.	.	TGTGCCCGTAACGGGGGGAGCTATGGCTACACCTTC	CARNGGSYGYTF
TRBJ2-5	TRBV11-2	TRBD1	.	TGTGCCAGCAGGGGACAGGGGACTACGTACCAAGAGACCCAGTACTTC	CASRGQGTTYQETQYF
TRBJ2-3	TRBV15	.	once	TGTGCCACCAAGAATGGGAGACCCCCGGCGGATACGCAGTATTTT	CATKNGRPPADTQYF
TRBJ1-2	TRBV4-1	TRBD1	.	TGCGCCAGCAGCCAAGATTCCACAGGGGGCATAGATGGCTACACCTTC	CASSQDSTGGIDGYTF
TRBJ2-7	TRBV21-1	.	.	TGTGCCAGTATGGCACACCGAACCTACGAGCAGTACTTC	CASMAHRTYEQYF
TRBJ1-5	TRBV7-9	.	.	TGTGCCAGCAGCGACCAAAGGCCAGGGGAGCCCCAGCATTTT	CASSDQRPGEPQHF
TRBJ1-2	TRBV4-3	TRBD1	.	TGCGCCAGCAGCCAAGAGACAGGGGGATATGGCTACACCTTC	CASSQETGGYGYTF
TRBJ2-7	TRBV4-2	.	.	TGTGCCAGCAGCCAAGTCGTGGGGGCGATCTCCTACGAGCAGTACTTC	CASSQVVGAISYEQYF
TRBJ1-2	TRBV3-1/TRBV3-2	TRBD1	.	TGTGCCAGCAGCCAAGTACAGGGGGTCGTGTATGGCTACACCTTC	CASSQVQGVVYGYTF
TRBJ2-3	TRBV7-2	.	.	TGTGCCAGCAGCTTAGCGCCGGGGTACGCAGATACGCAGTATTTT	CASSLAPGYADTQYF
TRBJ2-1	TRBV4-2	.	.	TGTGCCAGCAGCCGCGCCCTTCGGGGTGAGCAGTTCTTC	CASSRALRGEQFF
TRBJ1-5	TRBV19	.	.	TGTGCCAGTAGTATAGACAGGAACAATCAGCCCCAGCATTTT	CASSIDRNNQPQHF
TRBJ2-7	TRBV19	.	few	TGTGCCAGTAGTATAGTGTTGGGAAATACAGGGTCCTACGAGCAGTACTTC	CASSIVLGNTGSYEQYF
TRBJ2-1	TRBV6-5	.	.	TGTGCCAGCAGTTACAGCGGGACAGGTGTCTACAATGAGCAGTTCTTC	CASSYSGTGVYNEQFF
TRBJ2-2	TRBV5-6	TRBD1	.	TGTGCCAGCAGCCATAAAATGATGACAGGGCTAAGCGCCGGGGAGCTGTTTTTT	CASSHKMMTGLSAGELFF
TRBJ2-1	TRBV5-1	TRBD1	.	TGCGCCAGCAGCTCCACTTCGCCGGGACAGGGGACCTACAATGAGCAGTTCTTC	CASSSTSPGQGTYNEQFF
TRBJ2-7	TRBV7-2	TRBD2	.	TGTGCCAGCAGCACTCGGACTAGCGGGGGGAGCTCCTACGAGCAGTACTTC	CASSTRTSGGSSYEQYF
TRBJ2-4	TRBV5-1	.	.	TGCGCCAGCAGCCCGGGGGTCGGGGGAGCGTACTTC	CASSPGVGGAYF
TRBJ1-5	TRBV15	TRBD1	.	TGTGCCACCAGCAGGACAGGGGACCGCAATCAGCCCCAGCATTTT	CATSRTGDRNQPQHF
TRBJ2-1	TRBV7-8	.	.	TGTGCCAGCAGCTTAAGTCAGGGCCTAATTGAGCAGTTCTTC	CASSLSQGLIEQFF
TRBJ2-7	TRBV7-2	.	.	TGTGCCAGCAGCTTACAGGGAACCTACGAGCAGTACTTC	CASSLQGTYEQYF
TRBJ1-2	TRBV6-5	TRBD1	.	TGTGCCAGCAGTACAGGGACAGGCGGGGGCTACACCTTC	CASSTGTGGGYTF
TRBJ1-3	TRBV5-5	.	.	TGTGCCAGCAGCCTCGGGGGTTGGCTTGGAAACACCATATATTTT	CASSLGGWLGNTIYF
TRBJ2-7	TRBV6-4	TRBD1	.	TGTGCCAGCCCTCGGACAGGAAAACCCTACGAGCAGTACTTC	CASPRTGKPYEQYF
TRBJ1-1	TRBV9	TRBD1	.	TGTGCCAGCAGCTCCCAAACAGGGGTTGCCACTGAAGCTTTCTTT	CASSSQTGVATEAFF
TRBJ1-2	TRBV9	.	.	TGTGCCAGCAGCTCAGAGGACACTAACTATGGCTACACCTTC	CASSSEDTNYGYTF